The clone carrying this T cell receptor (beta chain) was seen at least ten times. The time point: newly diagnosed GD, antithyroid drugs for less than 3 months. PBMC-extracted RNA yielded the TCR library. Combining iRepertoire HTBI primers with Arm-PCR of CDR3 regions, the authors built TCR beta libraries. TCRdb reanalysed the multiplex PCR reads using MiXCR and keeps one entry per CDR3 protein. The sample lists around 250,000 distinct CDR3 sequences; more than 15% were seen once. The V and J ends lost 3 bases and 3 bases respectively, with 5 bases between them. The CDR3 loop spans 12 amino acids. This sample is drawn from a study of regulatory T cells in long-lasting Graves disease. The same data also contributed to another study, on T cells in Graves' hyperthyroidism and ophthalmopathy.

This sequence originates from a woman aged 25 to 45 with Graves disease. The chain has TRBV12-3 or TRBV12-4 and TRBJ1-1; D gene uncertain. The sample in question was peripheral blood mononuclear cells (PBMCs), obtained at new diagnosis, from a patient treated with antithyroid drugs. This chain's CDR3 is CASSFWDTEAFF. The CDR3 nucleotides are TGTGCCAGCAGTTTCTGGGACACTGAAGCTTTCTTT.